These 13 T cell receptor beta chains were sequenced from one sample in a study of blood T cell repertoires in COVID-19. Produced via immunoSEQ multiplex PCR; TCRdb's table is partial and in-frame only. The sample carries hundreds of thousands of clones, about 85% recorded once. The sample taken for sequencing was peripheral blood. The receptors come from a woman aged 45-60 years who had recovered from COVID-19.

The rearrangement uses TRBV6-4 and TRBJ1-2, with TRBD1 as a possible D gene (6 bases). This CDR3 has 15 amino acids. V lost 7 bases and J lost 4, with 19 bases in between. The germline V gene has CDR1 MRHNA and CDR2 SNTAGT. CDR3 sequence: CASNDQGPWPYGYTF. The CDR3 region has the DNA TGTGCCAGCAACGACCAGGGGCCTTGGCCCTATGGCTACACCTTC.

The chain is built from TRBV10-3 and TRBJ1-5; maybe TRBD1 (6 bases). CDR1 and CDR2 from the germline V gene are ENHRY and SYGVKD. V was clipped by 4 bases and J by 4 bases, with 8 bases between them. The CDR3 consists of 13 residues. Here the CDR3 reads CAISGQDNQPQHF. CDR3 in DNA: TGTGCCATCAGTGGACAGGATAATCAGCCCCAGCATTTT.

The chain uses TRBV4-2 and TRBJ2-1; TRBD1 might be the D (6 bases). CDR1 is LGHNA, CDR2 YNFKEQ, per germline. The CDR3 length is 17 residues. The V and J ends lost 0 bases and 10 bases respectively, with 22 bases between them. CDR3 sequence reads: CASSQDLYGGESREQFF. Here the CDR3 DNA reads TGTGCCAGCAGCCAAGATCTTTATGGGGGCGAAAGTAGAGAGCAGTTCTTC.

The gene calls are TRBV18 and TRBJ2-7; a possible D gene is TRBD2 (5 bases). Looked up from germline, CDR1 is KGHSH and CDR2 is LQKENI. The CDR3 is 13 amino acids. V dropped 2 bases and J dropped 9 bases, with 14 bases sitting between them. CDR3 sequence (DNA): TGTGCCAGCTCACCAGAACTCCACGAGGGGCAGTACTTC. Its protein is CASSPELHEGQYF.

V is TRBV24-1 and J is TRBJ2-2; D might be TRBD1 (5 bases). This CDR3 is 14 amino acids long. The ends were cut back, 3 bases at V and 8 bases at J, with 12 bases in the middle. Germline V CDR1 and CDR2: KGHDR, SFDVKD. This CDR3 is CATSDMGPSGELFF. The CDR3 DNA reads as TGTGCCACCAGTGATATGGGGCCTAGTGGGGAGCTGTTTTTT.

For the CDR3, the DNA is TGTGCCAGTAGTTCCACTAGCGGGAGGGCCGGTGAGCAGTTCTTC. Translated: CASSSTSGRAGEQFF. The gene calls are TRBV19 and TRBJ2-1; 13 nucleotides line up with TRBD2. The germline CDR1 and CDR2 sequences are LNHDA and SQIVND (reference sequence). V dropped 5 bases and J dropped 9; count of bases not matched to a gene: 7. There are 15 residues in the CDR3.

This clone was detected once. J is TRBJ2-7 and V is TRBV10-3, with 9 bases matching TRBD2. Trimming removed 6 bases from V and 2 bases from J; junction bases left unmatched: 11. Germline V gene sequence: CDR1 ENHRY, CDR2 SYGVKD. This CDR3 comprises 16 residues. CDR3: CAIRGGAGGGAYEQYF. For the CDR3, the DNA is TGTGCCATCAGAGGTGGGGCGGGAGGGGGCGCCTACGAGCAGTACTTC.

The count of this clone is one. J is TRBJ2-6 and V is TRBV4-2; perhaps TRBD2 as D (5 bases). The V gene's germline CDR1 is LGHNA and CDR2 YNFKEQ. The CDR3 loop spans 17 amino acids. Trimming removed 3 bases from V and 1 base from J, with 13 bases in between. In nucleotides, the CDR3 is TGTGCCAGCAGCCAGGGCAGCCGGGGATCTGGGGCCAACGTCCTGACTTTC. The encoded protein is CASSQGSRGSGANVLTF.

The genes are TRBV30 and TRBJ1-1, with TRBD1 as a possible D gene (5 bases). Trimming removed 0 bases at V and 4 bases at J, with 9 bases between. CDR1 is GTSNPN, CDR2 SVGIG, per germline (reference sequence). This CDR3 spans 13 amino acids. In nucleotides, the CDR3 is TGTGCCTGGAGTGTCCTCCAGGGCACTGAAGCTTTCTTT. Amino acid sequence: CAWSVLQGTEAFF.

The chain employs TRBV11-2 and TRBJ2-4, with a tentative D call TRBD1 (7 bases). V shed 0 bases and J shed 5 bases, with 20 bases lying between them. The CDR3 runs to 18 residues. In germline, CDR1 is SGHAT, CDR2 FQNNGV. CDR3 DNA: TGTGCCAGCAGCTTAGATGGGCAGGGGGGAAAGACCGAAAACATTCAGTACTTC. Translating gives CASSLDGQGGKTENIQYF.

The rearrangement joins TRBV5-4 to TRBJ1-2; D might be TRBD1 (6 bases). Per germline, CDR1 SGHNT and CDR2 YYREEE (reference sequence). The V end lost 0 bases, the J end lost 1 base, and 10 bases lay between the germline ends. CDR3 length: 15 residues. The CDR3 loop is CASSLVGRGNYGYTF. The CDR3 bases are TGTGCCAGCAGCTTGGTAGGCAGGGGTAACTATGGCTACACCTTC.

The chain joins TRBV6-5 to TRBJ2-3, with 7 positions matching TRBD2. Germline V gene data show CDR1 as MNHEY and CDR2 as SVGAGI. V shed 6 bases and J 1 base; nucleotides not matched to a gene: 7. This CDR3 contains 15 residues. In DNA form, the CDR3 reads TGTGCCAGCAGGCCCCGGAGCGGGGGCACAGATACGCAGTATTTT. Protein product: CASRPRSGGTDTQYF.

The chain carries TRBV10-3 and TRBJ2-7; D call uncertain. The CDR3 consists of 13 residues. Germline V lookup: CDR1 ENHRY, CDR2 SYGVKD. Trimming removed 5 bases from V and 1 base from J, with 9 bases in between. CDR3 DNA: TGTGCCATCAGTTTGGCAGTTTCCTACGAGCAGTACTTC. This encodes CAISLAVSYEQYF.